This T cell receptor beta chain was observed in a study of cytomegalovirus exposure and HLA in healthy donors. Study context: The same platform was used for the 130 or so validation repertoires and the roughly 640 first-cohort repertoires, a later analysis reported. Study-wide points: The study put about 180 TCR beta chains on its list as cytomegalovirus-associated. The tendency of first-cohort TCR clusters to co-occur in the 120 or so validation repertoires was identified by a subsequent analysis.

A note on this clone: The antigen remains undetermined.

The study drew the donors from its roughly 120-subject validation cohort, separate from the approximately 700-subject first cohort. The length of the CDR3 is 13 residues. V lost 1 base, J lost 3 bases, and 7 bases lay in between. Per the germline V gene, CDR1 is GTSNPN and CDR2 is SVGIG (reference sequence). Clones were sequenced by immunoSEQ multiplex PCR, and TCRdb holds only the in-frame ones, with some missing. The sample yields 150,000 to 250,000 clones, about 81% seen once. Sequenced sample: PBMCs. The clonotype comes from a woman in her twenties or thirties in good health and CMV-seronegative. The chain couples TRBV30 to TRBJ1-5; D is ambiguous. The CDR3 reads CAWSASPNQPQHF. The CDR3 DNA reads as TGTGCCTGGAGTGCGTCCCCCAATCAGCCCCAGCATTTT.